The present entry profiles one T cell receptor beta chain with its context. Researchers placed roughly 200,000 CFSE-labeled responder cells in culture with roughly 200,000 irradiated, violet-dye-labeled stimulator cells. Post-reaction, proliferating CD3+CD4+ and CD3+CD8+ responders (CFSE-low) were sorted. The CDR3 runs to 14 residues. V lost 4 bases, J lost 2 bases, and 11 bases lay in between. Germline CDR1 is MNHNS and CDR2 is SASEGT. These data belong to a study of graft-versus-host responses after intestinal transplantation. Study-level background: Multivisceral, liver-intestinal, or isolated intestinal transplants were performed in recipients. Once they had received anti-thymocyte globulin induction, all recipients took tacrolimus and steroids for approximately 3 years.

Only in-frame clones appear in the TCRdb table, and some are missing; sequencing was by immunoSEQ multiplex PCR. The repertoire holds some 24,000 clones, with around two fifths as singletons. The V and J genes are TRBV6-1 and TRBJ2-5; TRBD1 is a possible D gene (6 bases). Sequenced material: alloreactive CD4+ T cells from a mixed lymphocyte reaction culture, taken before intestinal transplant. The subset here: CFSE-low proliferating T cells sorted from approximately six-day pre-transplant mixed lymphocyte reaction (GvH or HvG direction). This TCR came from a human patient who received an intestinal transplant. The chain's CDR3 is CASSVQGLQETQYF. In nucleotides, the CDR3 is TGTGCCAGCAGTGTACAGGGCCTTCAAGAGACCCAGTACTTC.